This T cell receptor beta chain appears in the sequencing data of a study of OX40 agonist ivuxolimab in advanced cancers. The assay was immunoSEQ multiplex PCR, and TCRdb's table has in-frame clones only and misses some. The sample records approximately 89,000 clones, roughly 84% being singletons. The CDR3 contains 17 residues. Losses at the gene ends were 1 base for V and 4 bases for J; bases not matched to a gene: 7. CDR1 is KGHSH, CDR2 LQKENI, per germline. Sequencing used CD4+ or CD8+ T cells sorted from blood, obtained in a trial of the OX40 agonist ivuxolimab. The sequence came from an adult with an advanced solid tumor such as melanoma, head and neck, liver or kidney cancer. The genes are TRBV18 and TRBJ2-3, with 11 bases lining up with TRBD2. The CDR3 sequence: CASSPLVAGGPSDTQYF. CDR3 nucleotides: TGTGCCAGCTCACCACTCGTAGCGGGGGGGCCGTCAGATACGCAGTATTTT.